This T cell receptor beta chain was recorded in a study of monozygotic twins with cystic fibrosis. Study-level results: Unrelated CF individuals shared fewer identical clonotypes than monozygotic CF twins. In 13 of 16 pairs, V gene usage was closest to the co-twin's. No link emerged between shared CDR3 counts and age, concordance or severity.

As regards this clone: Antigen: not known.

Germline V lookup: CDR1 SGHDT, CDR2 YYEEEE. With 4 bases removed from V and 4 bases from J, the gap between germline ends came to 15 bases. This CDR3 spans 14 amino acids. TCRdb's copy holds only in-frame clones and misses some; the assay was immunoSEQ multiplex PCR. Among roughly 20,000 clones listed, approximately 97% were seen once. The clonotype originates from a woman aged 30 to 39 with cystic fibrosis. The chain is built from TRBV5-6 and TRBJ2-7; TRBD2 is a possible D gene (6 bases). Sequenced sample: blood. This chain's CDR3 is CASSPTGVGYEQYF. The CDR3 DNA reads TGTGCCAGCAGCCCCACGGGGGTTGGGTACGAGCAGTACTTC.